The entry below describes one TCR beta chain. The assay was immunoSEQ multiplex PCR, and TCRdb's table has in-frame clones only and misses some. The sample carries 15,000 to 20,000 clones, about 84% recorded once. The record originates from a study of cytotoxic CD8 clonotypes in ibrutinib-treated CLL. Across the whole study: The taking of response samples occurred after a median about 13 months of treatment, with a range of 6 to 36.

This specimen consisted of PBMCs, obtained before ibrutinib treatment. The clonotype was recovered from a human donor with chronic lymphocytic leukemia.

CDR3 region: CASSFARGNTDTQYF. CDR3 DNA: TGTGCCAGTAGTTTCGCCAGGGGGAACACAGATACGCAGTATTTT. The gene calls are TRBV19 and TRBJ2-3, with 7 bases fitting TRBD1. The CDR3 sequence is 15 residues long. The trim removed 5 bases at V and 2 bases at J, leaving 7 bases unmatched. The germline CDR1 and CDR2 sequences are LNHDA and SQIVND (reference sequence).